The clone carrying this T cell receptor (beta chain) occurred a few times. Its matching antigen is unknown. These data originate in a study of early T cells in non-severe SARS-CoV-2 infection. Study background: Sequencing used unsorted whole-blood bulk RNA, so chains lack pairing. Findings of the study overall: There was a bias toward anti-spike CD8 responses in VDJdb matching, which missed private and CD4 specificities.

V lost 5 bases and J lost 5, with 9 bases in between. The germline V gene encodes CDR1 SGHTA and CDR2 FQGNSA. This CDR3 spans 13 amino acids. The TCR library protocol was used to attach unique molecular identifiers. These identifiers were attached to individual cDNA molecules. One entry per CDR3 protein, called by TCRdb with MiXCR from the 5' RACE reads. The sample yields about 100,000 distinct CDR3 sequences, roughly an eighth seen once. This clonotype originated in an adult who was a healthcare worker with PCR-confirmed SARS-CoV-2 infection or an uninfected control (not recorded which). Material: whole blood. The genes are TRBV7-2 and TRBJ2-2, with D possibly being TRBD2 (6 bases). DNA of the CDR3: TGTGCCAGCAGCCGACTAGGAACCGGGGAGCTGTTTTTT. This gives the protein CASSRLGTGELFF.